The present entry profiles one TCR beta chain with its context. This specimen belongs to a study of patients and donors after allogeneic stem cell transplantation. TCRdb re-analysed the RT-PCR reads in MiXCR, keeping a single row per CDR3 protein. The table shows tens of thousands of distinct CDR3 sequences, with less than 30% occurring only once. Sequencing was carried out using blood, either unsorted or a sorted T cell fraction (not recorded which). This receptor was obtained from a human donor who was either an allogeneic HSCT recipient or a stem cell or donor lymphocyte infusion donor (not recorded which). It is not recorded whose cells these are; they may come from a transplant donor.

The CDR3 loop is CASSFGLGNEQFF. The CDR3 DNA reads TGTGCCAGCAGTTTCGGACTAGGAAATGAGCAGTTCTTC. This chain links TRBV7-8 with TRBJ2-1; TRBD2 agrees at 7 bases. CDR1 is SGHVS, CDR2 FQNEAQ, per germline. The V gene end was trimmed by 6 bases and the J gene end by 7 bases; junction bases not matched to a gene: 6. The CDR3 runs to 13 residues. Drawing the rest from reference TRBV7-8 and TRBJ2-1, the complete variable domain is GAGVSQSPRYKVAKRGQDVALRCDPISGHVSLFWYQQALGQGPEFLTYFQNEAQLDKSGLPSDRFFAERPEGSVSTLKIQRTQQEDSAVYLCASSFGLGNEQFFGPGTRLTVL.